One and the same sample provided the 28 T cell receptor beta chains below, sequenced in a study of shared clonotypes between healthy human individuals. Some clones are missing from TCRdb's copy, which holds only in-frame ones; the method was immunoSEQ multiplex PCR. The data show roughly 1,000,000 clones, 75% to 80% seen once. The specimen sequenced was memory CD4+ T cells from PBMCs. The subset is: CD45RA-negative fraction. These receptors all come from a man aged 18 to 29 in good health. Some clones in this sample may be carry-over from other donors' samples.

Comment on this clone: The sample holds other DNA sequences that translate to the same CDR3. The chain joins TRBV28 to TRBJ2-5; D not resolved. Germline CDR1 is MDHEN and CDR2 is SYDVKM. CDR3 length: 11 amino acids. V was clipped by 1 base and J by 5 bases, with 2 bases between them. The CDR3 loop reads CASSLFETQYF. CDR3 DNA sequence: TGTGCCAGCAGTTTATTCGAGACCCAGTACTTC.

This clone was observed a handful of times. This sequence joins TRBV28 and TRBJ1-6; no definite D call. Germline V CDR1 and CDR2: MDHEN, SYDVKM. Trimming removed 4 bases at V and 7 bases at J, with 8 bases between. This CDR3 contains 13 residues. CDR3 nucleotide sequence: TGTGCCAGCAGTTCAGGAATAAATTCACCCCTCCACTTT. This translates into CASSSGINSPLHF.

This clone has only a few counts. The genes are TRBV7-9 and TRBJ1-1; possibly TRBD1 for D (6 bases). Trimming took 5 bases from V and 8 from J, leaving 15 bases between them. The V gene's germline CDR1 is SEHNR and CDR2 FQNEAQ (reference sequence). There are 13 residues in the CDR3. The CDR3 DNA reads as TGTGCCAGCAGCCAGTCATCAGGGGTGGAAGCTTTCTTT. Translated, it gives CASSQSSGVEAFF.

V usage is TRBV7-2 and J usage is TRBJ2-7, with 10 bases matching TRBD2. J was trimmed by 3 bases and V by 3 bases; bases with no gene match: 8. Germline V CDR1 and CDR2: SGHTA, FQGNSA. The CDR3 length is 16 residues. The CDR3 region is CASSFRAGGGLYEQYF. The CDR3 bases are TGTGCCAGCAGCTTTAGAGCGGGAGGGGGTCTCTACGAGCAGTACTTC.

The chain has TRBV4-3 and TRBJ2-5, with 9 positions matching TRBD1. Germline loops: CDR1 LGHNA, CDR2 YSLEER. Trimming took 1 base from V and 3 from J; bases not matched to a gene: 3. This CDR3 has 15 amino acids. CDR3: CASSQGRDREETQYF. The DNA of the CDR3 is TGCGCCAGCAGCCAAGGCCGGGACAGGGAAGAGACCCAGTACTTC.

The CDR3 nucleotides are TGCGCCAGCAGCTTTACTAGCGGCTACACAGATACGCAGTATTTT. It is translated as CASSFTSGYTDTQYF. J is TRBJ2-3 and V is TRBV5-1; 8 positions match TRBD2. Looked up from germline, CDR1 is SGHRS and CDR2 is YFSETQ. V trimming: 2 bases; J trimming: 2 bases; junction bases outside the gene matches: 4. This CDR3 is 15 amino acids long.

The gene calls are TRBV15 and TRBJ2-7; 9 nucleotides line up with TRBD1. V trimming: 0 bases; J trimming: 4 bases; junction bases outside the gene matches: 4. The CDR3 has 15 residues. Germline CDR1 LNHNV, CDR2 YYDKDF (reference sequence). CDR3 amino acids: CATSRDLGTGYEQYF. CDR3 sequence (DNA): TGTGCCACCAGCAGAGATCTCGGGACAGGGTACGAGCAGTACTTC.

The chain employs TRBV6-1 and TRBJ1-2; 8 nucleotides line up with TRBD1. CDR3 length: 14 amino acids. The germline V gene has CDR1 MNHNS and CDR2 SASEGT. The V gene end was trimmed by 3 bases and the J gene end by 4 bases; junction bases not matched to a gene: 4. For the CDR3, the DNA is TGTGCCAGCAGTGACAGGGGGCAGGTCTATGGCTACACCTTC. Its translation: CASSDRGQVYGYTF.

The rearrangement joins TRBV28 to TRBJ1-2; D unresolved. Trimming cost V 4 bases and J 2 bases, with 8 bases left between them. The CDR3 covers 13 residues. CDR1 is MDHEN and CDR2 is SYDVKM in the germline V gene. CDR3 residues: CASSWGTNYGYTF. DNA of the CDR3: TGTGCCAGCAGTTGGGGAACCAACTATGGCTACACCTTC.

This clone was recorded only once. The chain uses TRBV5-6 and TRBJ1-2, with TRBD1 matching over 7 bases. CDR1 and CDR2 (germline): SGHDT, YYEEEE. The CDR3 covers 13 residues. V gave up 4 bases and J gave up 6 bases; unmatched junction bases: 6. The CDR3 DNA is TGTGCCAGCAGCCAGGACAGGAACGATGGCTACACCTTC. This gives the protein CASSQDRNDGYTF. Variable domain in full (rest from reference TRBV5-6 and TRBJ1-2): DAGVTQSPTHLIKTRGQQVTLRCSPKSGHDTVSWYQQALGQGPQFIFQYYEEEERQRGNFPDRFSGHQFPNYSSELNVNALLLGDSALYLCASSQDRNDGYTFGSGTRLTVV.

This sequence joins TRBV6-1 and TRBJ1-2, with D uncertain. V was clipped by 1 base and J by 8 bases, with 14 bases between them. CDR1 is MNHNS and CDR2 is SASEGT in the germline V gene. CDR3 length equals 14 residues. DNA of the CDR3: TGTGCCAGCAGTGAAGGTATTCTCGGCCCAGGCTACACCTTC. It is translated as CASSEGILGPGYTF.

This chain connects TRBV9 to TRBJ2-2; a weak D match, TRBD2 (5 bases). The CDR3 contains 17 residues. Germline-derived CDR1 and CDR2 are SGDLS and YYNGEE. V lost 0 bases and J lost 6, with 18 bases in between. The CDR3 region is CASSVVGRTGNSGELFF. CDR3 bases: TGTGCCAGCAGCGTAGTAGGTAGGACGGGAAACTCCGGGGAGCTGTTTTTT.

This clone turned up a few times. The rearrangement joins TRBV2 to TRBJ2-2, with 7 positions matching TRBD1. The CDR3 has 13 amino acids. V trimming: 6 bases; J trimming: 4 bases; junction bases outside the gene matches: 2. Germline CDR1 is SNHLY and CDR2 is FYNNEI. The CDR3 reads CASRQGITGELFF. The CDR3 coding sequence is TGTGCCAGCAGACAGGGGATCACCGGGGAGCTGTTTTTT.

The chain links TRBV10-3 to TRBJ2-7; D gene ambiguous. CDR3 length: 13 residues. Germline lookup yields CDR1 ENHRY and CDR2 SYGVKD. Deletions cut 11 bases from V and 0 bases from J, with 14 bases between. CDR3 in amino acids: CASNFKDSYEQYF. The CDR3 DNA reads TGTGCCTCAAACTTTAAAGACTCCTACGAGCAGTACTTC.

The gene calls are TRBV25-1 and TRBJ2-3, with D unclear. CDR3 length equals 15 residues. The germline V gene has CDR1 MGHDK and CDR2 SYGVNS. V shed 5 bases and J shed 2 bases, with 14 bases lying between them. This chain's CDR3 is CASSHGLLLTDTQYF. The CDR3 coding sequence is TGTGCCAGCAGTCATGGGCTCCTTCTCACAGATACGCAGTATTTT.

The J gene is TRBJ1-1, the V gene TRBV7-3; D gene uncertain. The CDR3 length is 13 residues. Germline loops: CDR1 SGHTA, CDR2 FQGTGA. The V end was cut by 3 bases, the J end by 5 bases, with 10 bases between. The CDR3 DNA reads TGTGCCAGCAGCTTTTCGAGCGGTACTGAAGCTTTCTTT. It specifies CASSFSSGTEAFF.

The chain links TRBV18 to TRBJ2-1; weak D call: TRBD1 (7 bases). V was shortened by 6 bases and J by 7 bases, with 10 bases between the two germline ends. Germline lookup yields CDR1 KGHSH and CDR2 LQKENI. The CDR3 covers 12 residues. The CDR3 protein is CASSSGGNEQFF. CDR3 DNA sequence: TGTGCCAGCTCGTCAGGGGGGAATGAGCAGTTCTTC.

As concerns this clone: The germline gene is not matched at one end of the junction; a read error may be the cause. The chain couples TRBV7-3 to TRBJ2-3, with 7 bases fitting TRBD1. The germline gives CDR1 SGHTA, CDR2 FQGTGA. There are 16 residues in the CDR3. CDR3 nucleotide sequence: TGTGCCAGCAGCCTAACGTACAGGGGCGACACAGATACGCAGTATTTT. The encoded protein is CASSLTYRGDTDTQYF.

Only a few counts were recorded for this clone. Its ends do not fully match the called genes, so a read error is possible. This sequence joins TRBV6-1 and TRBJ2-7; D possibly corresponds to TRBD2 (5 bases). From germline, CDR1 is MNHNS and CDR2 SASEGT. This CDR3 has 15 amino acids. CDR3 protein: CASRLKEARSYEQYF. CDR3 in DNA: TGTGCTAGCAGGTTGAAGGAGGCCCGCTCCTACGAGCAGTACTTC.

The chain has TRBV19 and TRBJ1-2; D not resolved. The ends were cut back, 6 bases at V and 7 bases at J, with 15 bases in the middle. Germline assignment: CDR1 LNHDA and CDR2 SQIVND (reference sequence). There are 13 residues in the CDR3. CDR3 in DNA: TGTGCCAGTAGGTCAAGGTGGTTAGGTGGCTACACCTTC. Translating gives CASRSRWLGGYTF.

The chain combines TRBV10-1 with TRBJ2-1; TRBD1 aligns across 12 bases. The germline V gene has CDR1 WNHNN and CDR2 SYGVQD (reference sequence). The CDR3 loop spans 18 amino acids. Unmatched junction bases numbered 18, after V lost 8 bases and J lost 7 bases. CDR3 region: CASSFDPLGQGARNEQFF. In nucleotides, the CDR3 is TGCGCCAGCTCCTTTGATCCCTTGGGACAGGGGGCGCGGAATGAGCAGTTCTTC.

The gene calls are TRBV2 and TRBJ1-1, with 8 bases that match TRBD1. The CDR3 runs to 15 residues. The germline V gene has CDR1 SNHLY and CDR2 FYNNEI. J lost 0 bases, V lost 5 bases, and 5 bases had no gene match. CDR3 DNA: TGTGCCAGCAGTAGACAGGGGATCATGAACACTGAAGCTTTCTTT. Protein: CASSRQGIMNTEAFF.

In its sample, this clone was seen once. The chain couples TRBV18 to TRBJ2-6, with D possibly matching TRBD2 (6 bases). Germline values: CDR1 KGHSH, CDR2 LQKENI. The V gene lost 1 base and the J gene lost 0 bases, with 13 bases spanning the gap. The CDR3 is made up of 18 amino acids. CDR3 nucleotides: TGTGCCAGCTCACCACGTGCAGCGGGTGGCTCTGGGGCCAACGTCCTGACTTTC. Translated, it gives CASSPRAAGGSGANVLTF.

J is TRBJ2-2 and V is TRBV11-3; 8 bases are a match to TRBD2. The junction had 7 bases not matched to a gene; V was cut back by 5 bases and J by 5 bases. The CDR3 is 15 amino acids. Germline values: CDR1 SGHNT, CDR2 YENEEA. CDR3 nucleotide sequence: TGTGCCAGCAGCGCCAGCGGGAGAGGAACCGGGGAGCTGTTTTTT. It codes for CASSASGRGTGELFF.

The chain combines TRBV5-4 with TRBJ1-2; D uncertain. This CDR3 spans 12 amino acids. V was cut by 4 bases and J by 4 bases, with 8 bases left in between. Germline V gives CDR1 SGHNT, CDR2 YYREEE (reference sequence). CDR3 bases: TGTGCCAGCAGCGCCAAACTCTATGGCTACACCTTC. Translated, it gives CASSAKLYGYTF.

The chain links TRBV5-1 to TRBJ1-5, with TRBD1 matching 11 bases. This CDR3 is 14 amino acids long. The junction had 4 bases not matched to a gene; V was cut back by 4 bases and J by 7 bases. Germline lookup yields CDR1 SGHRS and CDR2 YFSETQ. CDR3 nucleotides: TGCGCCAGCAGCCGGGGGACAGGGGGACAGCCCCAGCATTTT. Its protein product is CASSRGTGGQPQHF.

The CDR3 region is CASSEVGTVQETQYF. The CDR3 region has the DNA TGTGCCAGCAGTGAAGTTGGGACAGTCCAAGAGACCCAGTACTTC. V is TRBV2 and J is TRBJ2-5; 7 positions match TRBD1. The V gene's germline CDR1 is SNHLY and CDR2 FYNNEI. Losses at the gene ends were 1 base for V and 1 base for J; bases not matched to a gene: 3. CDR3 length: 15 residues.

The CDR3 bases are TGTGCCAGCAGCTCCTTACTCACTGAAGCTTTCTTT. Its translation is CASSSLLTEAFF. This chain joins TRBV5-4 and TRBJ1-1, with no clear D. The CDR3 extends over 12 amino acids. Trimming left V 3 bases short and J 4 bases short, with 7 bases between. Germline CDR1 and CDR2: SGHNT and YYREEE (reference sequence).